This is a list of T cell receptor beta chains from one sample in a study of OX40 agonist ivuxolimab in advanced cancers. Some clones are missing from TCRdb's copy, which holds only in-frame ones; the method was immunoSEQ multiplex PCR. The data show 7,000 to 9,500 clones, over 60% seen once. The sample consisted of CD4+ or CD8+ T cells sorted from blood, taken in a trial of the OX40 agonist ivuxolimab. These receptor sequences come from an adult with an advanced solid tumor such as melanoma, head and neck, liver or kidney cancer. The CDR3 runs from the conserved cysteine through the conserved F or W. Each record gives: D gene, clone size, J gene, V gene, CDR3 DNA, CDR3 protein. D genes are given only for firm matches. Clone size is stated in some rows and not others, as once, few, many or a class when expanded.

>NA|NA|TRBJ1-2|TRBV7-3
TGTGCCAGCAGCTGGGGGACTGTTGACTATGGCTACACCTTC
CASSWGTVDYGYTF
>NA|NA|TRBJ2-3|TRBV18
TGTGCCAGCTCACCTGAACTAGTGACAGATACGCAGTATTTT
CASSPELVTDTQYF
>NA|many|TRBJ1-2|TRBV7-9
TGTGCCAGCAGCTCCGGGACCCTTGGCTACACCTTC
CASSSGTLGYTF
>TRBD2|NA|TRBJ2-3|TRBV7-6
TGTGCCAGCAGCTCCCTAGCGGGAACAGATACGCAGTATTTT
CASSSLAGTDTQYF
>TRBD2|NA|TRBJ2-1|TRBV11-2
TGTGCCAGCAGCTTAGACTTAGGTGGGACTAGCGCCCACAATGAGCAGTTCTTC
CASSLDLGGTSAHNEQFF
>TRBD2|NA|TRBJ2-1|TRBV4-2
TGTGCCAGCAGCCCTGGACTAGCGGGAGTACCTACCAATGAGCAGTTCTTC
CASSPGLAGVPTNEQFF
>TRBD1|once|TRBJ1-3|TRBV9
TGTGCCAGCAGCGCACAGGGGGTGGGTGGAAACACCATATATTTT
CASSAQGVGGNTIYF
>TRBD1|NA|TRBJ2-7|TRBV7-2
TGTGCCAGCAGCGGTGGGACAGACAGCTCCTACGAGCAGTACTTC
CASSGGTDSSYEQYF
>NA|NA|TRBJ2-7|TRBV27
TGTGCCAGCAGTTTGACTGGATCATCCTACGAGCAGTACTTC
CASSLTGSSYEQYF
>TRBD2|NA|TRBJ2-1|TRBV6-8
TGTGCCAGCAGTTACTCGGGGGGGTCAGCGGTCAGCTCCTACAATGAGCAGTTCTTC
CASSYSGGSAVSSYNEQFF
>TRBD1|NA|TRBJ2-7|TRBV29-1
TGCAGCGTTACGGGACAGGCCTACGAGCAGTACTTC
CSVTGQAYEQYF
>TRBD1|once|TRBJ1-1|TRBV7-8
TGTGCCAGCAGCCTTACAGGGGACACTGAAGCTTTCTTT
CASSLTGDTEAFF
>NA|NA|TRBJ2-1|TRBV20-1
TGCAGTGCTAGTACTATCGAGCAGTTCTTC
CSASTIEQFF
>NA|NA|TRBJ1-1|TRBV29-1
TGCAGCGTGATCGGGACCGACGAGGGAGCTGAAGCTTTCTTT
CSVIGTDEGAEAFF
>NA|NA|TRBJ1-5|TRBV19
TGTGCCAGTAGTATAGGAGGAAATCAGCCCCAGCATTTT
CASSIGGNQPQHF
>NA|NA|TRBJ2-7|TRBV11-2
TGTGCCAGCAGCTTAGGCCTGACCTACGAGCAGTACTTC
CASSLGLTYEQYF
>NA|NA|TRBJ2-1|TRBV5-1
TGCGCCAGCAGCTTGCCAGGACCGCCGTCCTACAATGAGCAGTTCTTC
CASSLPGPPSYNEQFF
>NA|few|TRBJ1-2|TRBV13
TGTGCCAGCAGCTTAGGGCCAGGGGCAAATGGCTACACCTTC
CASSLGPGANGYTF
>TRBD1|NA|TRBJ1-1|TRBV19
TGTGCCAGTAGTACTTGGGACAGGGTGGAAGGCACTGAAGCTTTCTTT
CASSTWDRVEGTEAFF
>TRBD1|NA|TRBJ2-7|TRBV18
TGTGCCAGCTCACCATTTCCGGGACAGTTCTACGAGCAGTACTTC
CASSPFPGQFYEQYF
>NA|NA|TRBJ2-7|TRBV4-2
TGTGCCAGCAGCGACCCCGGGACTTTCTACGAGCAGTACTTC
CASSDPGTFYEQYF
>NA|NA|TRBJ2-3|TRBV4-1
TGCGCCAGCAGCCAAGGGCCTCTAGGGGATACGCAGTATTTT
CASSQGPLGDTQYF
>NA|NA|TRBJ2-1|TRBV29-1
TGCAGCGTTGATGGGCTAGCATACAATGAGCAGTTCTTC
CSVDGLAYNEQFF
>NA|once|TRBJ2-1|TRBV27
TGTGCCAGCAGTCACGACAGCAATGAGCAGTTCTTC
CASSHDSNEQFF
>TRBD1|NA|TRBJ2-1|TRBV6-7
TGTGCCAGCAGTTACCCTACAGGGGGCGCAGGTAATGAGCAGTTCTTC
CASSYPTGGAGNEQFF
>TRBD2|NA|TRBJ2-1|TRBV2
TGTGCCAGCAGTGGGAGGGGACTAGTCAATGAGCAGTTCTTC
CASSGRGLVNEQFF
>TRBD1|NA|TRBJ2-5|TRBV27
TGTGCCAGCAGTTTATTGTCCGGGACAGGGGTGGGGGAGACCCAGTACTTC
CASSLLSGTGVGETQYF
>NA|NA|TRBJ2-3|TRBV6-4
TGTGCCAGCAGTGAAGCTAGCACAGATACGCAGTATTTT
CASSEASTDTQYF
>TRBD2|NA|TRBJ2-1|TRBV6-6
TGTGCCAGCAGTCGGGGACTAGCGGGAGGTCTCAATGAGCAGTTCTTC
CASSRGLAGGLNEQFF
>NA|NA|TRBJ1-3|TRBV5-1
TGCGCCAGCAGCCCTGGCGGCAACTCTGGAAACACCATATATTTT
CASSPGGNSGNTIYF
>TRBD2|NA|TRBJ2-1|TRBV6-1
TGTGCCAGCAGTGGGACTAGCGGGAGTTACAATGAGCAGTTCTTC
CASSGTSGSYNEQFF
>TRBD1|medium-sized|TRBJ1-2|TRBV28
TGTGCCAGCAGTGGCGGGACAGGGGGCCAGGGCTACACCTTC
CASSGGTGGQGYTF
>NA|NA|TRBJ2-7|TRBV4-1
TGCGCCAGCAGCCAATGGTTCAACTCCTACGAGCAGTACTTC
CASSQWFNSYEQYF
>TRBD1|NA|TRBJ1-2|TRBV11-2
TGTGCCAGCAGCCCACACAGGGGGCAGGACTATGGCTACACCTTC
CASSPHRGQDYGYTF
>TRBD2|NA|TRBJ2-1|TRBV6-5
TGTGCCAGCAGTAGACTAGCGGGAGACTACAATGAGCAGTTCTTC
CASSRLAGDYNEQFF
>NA|NA|TRBJ1-5|TRBV5-1
TGCGCCAGCAGAGAGGATAGCAATCAGCCCCAGCATTTT
CASREDSNQPQHF
>TRBD1|NA|TRBJ2-5|TRBV27
TGTGCCAGCAGTGCCCTCCCCGGGACAGGGCAAAAGACCCAGTACTTC
CASSALPGTGQKTQYF
>NA|NA|TRBJ2-7|TRBV19
TGTGCCAGTAGTACCGGACCCCTTACTAGCCCCTACGAGCAGTACTTC
CASSTGPLTSPYEQYF
>NA|NA|TRBJ2-5|TRBV19
TGTGCCAGTAGTATAGTCTGGGGGGAGACCCAGTACTTC
CASSIVWGETQYF
>TRBD1|NA|TRBJ2-7|TRBV28
TGTGCCAGCAGCGGGGACAGGGCGACCTCCTACGAGCAGTACTTC
CASSGDRATSYEQYF